The rows below give T cell receptor beta chains drawn from one sample of a study of early T cells in non-severe SARS-CoV-2 infection. TCRdb re-called the 5' RACE reads with MiXCR, one entry per CDR3 protein. The table shows about 44,000 distinct CDR3 sequences, with 10% to 15% occurring only once. What was sequenced was whole blood. These receptors originate from an adult who was a healthcare worker with PCR-confirmed SARS-CoV-2 infection or an uninfected control (not recorded which). Each CDR3 is given with its conserved first and last residue. D genes are given only for firm matches. For some rows the clone size is stated as once, few or many, or as a class when expanded; others skip it.

>TRBJ2-3|14|TRBV20-1|-|-
TGCAGTGCGGCAACCGGGACCGGCGGAGATAAGCAGTATTTT
CSAATGTGGDKQYF
>TRBJ1-3|15|TRBV7-9|many|-
TGTGCCAGCAGCCCCTCGGGAGGGACTGGAAACACCATATATTTT
CASSPSGGTGNTIYF
>TRBJ1-2|14|TRBV7-9|-|-
TGTGCCAGCAGCCCCGTACACCTCCTCTATGGCTACACCTTC
CASSPVHLLYGYTF
>TRBJ1-1|14|TRBV28|-|-
TGTGCCAGCACCATAACAGGGACGAACACTGAAGCTTTCTTT
CASTITGTNTEAFF
>TRBJ2-1|15|TRBV7-3|many|TRBD1
TGTGCCAGCAGCTTAGGAGTCAGGGGGCAAAGTGAGCAGTTCTTC
CASSLGVRGQSEQFF
>TRBJ1-4|15|TRBV5-6|-|-
TGTGCCAGCAGCCTTAGGGGTTACGGGGATGAAAAACTGTTTTTT
CASSLRGYGDEKLFF
>TRBJ2-3|12|TRBV28|few|-
TGTGCGGGTGGAGGGGGGGCAGATACGCAGTATTTT
CAGGGGADTQYF
>TRBJ2-2|14|TRBV6-1|-|-
TGTGCCAGCAGACCACAGGTGCTTTCCGGGGAGCTGTTTTTT
CASRPQVLSGELFF
>TRBJ1-3|14|TRBV12-3/TRBV12-4|-|TRBD1
TGTGCCAGCAGGGCAGGGGGCTTTGGAAACACCATATATTTT
CASRAGGFGNTIYF
>TRBJ1-4|15|TRBV6-5|few|-
TGTGCCAGCAGTTACACCACAGGGACTAATGAAAAACTGTTTTTT
CASSYTTGTNEKLFF
>TRBJ2-1|18|TRBV4-1|-|TRBD1
TGCGCCAGCTTGGGAACAGGGACAGAAAGGGTGTCTTACAATGAGCAGTTCTTC
CASLGTGTERVSYNEQFF
>TRBJ2-1|15|TRBV6-1|-|TRBD1
TGTGCCAGCAGGCTAATACAGGGGCTTAGCAATGAGCAGTTCTTC
CASRLIQGLSNEQFF
>TRBJ1-4|14|TRBV12-3/TRBV12-4|many|TRBD1
TGTGCCAGCAGCGGGACAGGTCAGAATGAAAAACTGTTTTTT
CASSGTGQNEKLFF
>TRBJ1-4|14|TRBV20-1|many|TRBD1
TGCAGTGCTAGATCCGGGACAGGGGAAGAAAAACTGTTTTTT
CSARSGTGEEKLFF
>TRBJ1-1|14|TRBV4-1|many|-
TGCGCCAGCAGCCAAGATCCTAGGAACACTGAAGCTTTCTTT
CASSQDPRNTEAFF
>TRBJ2-1|13|TRBV7-9|-|-
TGTGCCAGCAGCTCCATGGAATACAATGAGCAGTTCTTC
CASSSMEYNEQFF
>TRBJ1-5|12|TRBV28|-|-
TGTGCCAGCCAGGGTCGCCATCAGCCCCAGCATTTT
CASQGRHQPQHF
>TRBJ2-1|12|TRBV27|-|-
TGTGCCAGCAGTTTGCCCCGGGGTGAGCAGTTCTTC
CASSLPRGEQFF
>TRBJ2-1|13|TRBV15|-|-
TGTGCCACCAGCAGAGCGATTCGTGATGAGCAGTTCTTC
CATSRAIRDEQFF
>TRBJ1-5|16|TRBV6-1|few|-
TGTGCCAGCAGTGTGTCAGGGACCCTTAGCAATCAGCCCCAGCATTTT
CASSVSGTLSNQPQHF
>TRBJ2-4|16|TRBV5-4|large|TRBD2
TGTGCCAGCAGCTTGTCACTAGCGGGAGATTCGAACATTCAGTACTTC
CASSLSLAGDSNIQYF
>TRBJ2-5|15|TRBV20-1|many|TRBD2
TGCAGTGCTAGGGAGCGGGGGGTGGACGAAGAGACCCAGTACTTC
CSARERGVDEETQYF
>TRBJ2-5|14|TRBV10-3|-|-
TGTGCCATCAGTGAGGGCCAAAAAGGGGAGACCCAGTACTTC
CAISEGQKGETQYF
>TRBJ1-1|15|TRBV10-2|many|-
TGCGCCAGCAGTGAGTCGGGGGGCGCAGGTACTGAAGCTTTCTTT
CASSESGGAGTEAFF
>TRBJ1-1|13|TRBV7-7|-|-
TGTGCTAGCAGCCCAGACGCGAACACTGAAGCTTTCTTT
CASSPDANTEAFF
>TRBJ2-1|14|TRBV6-2/TRBV6-3|few|TRBD2
TGTGCCAGCAGTGCCCGGGGGGAGGGTGATGAGCAGTTCTTC
CASSARGEGDEQFF
>TRBJ2-1|16|TRBV7-6|many|TRBD1
TGTGCCAGCAGCTTACTTGGACAGGGGACGTTAAATGAGCAGTTCTTC
CASSLLGQGTLNEQFF
>TRBJ2-7|13|TRBV6-2/TRBV6-3|many|TRBD2
TGTGCCAGCAGGGAACCCGGGACTAGCGGGCGACGTTTC
CASREPGTSGRRF
>TRBJ2-7|12|TRBV28|many|-
TGTGCCAGCAGTTTTGTTCGGGGCGAGCAGTACTTC
CASSFVRGEQYF
>TRBJ1-1|20|TRBV11-2|-|TRBD1
TGTGCCAGCAGCTCGGATGGCCTTACTGGACAGGGGGCATGGAAGACTGAAGCTTTCTTT
CASSSDGLTGQGAWKTEAFF
>TRBJ1-1|15|TRBV10-3|few|-
TGTGCCATCAGTGATCCCGGGGGCAAGGACACTGAAGCTTTCTTT
CAISDPGGKDTEAFF
>TRBJ2-3|13|TRBV6-5|few|TRBD1
TGTGCCAGCAGCTACAGGGGAGCGGATACGCAGTATTTT
CASSYRGADTQYF
>TRBJ2-3|13|TRBV11-2|many|-
TGTGCCAGCAGCTCCCCCGTTTCGGATACGCAGTATTTT
CASSSPVSDTQYF
>TRBJ2-7|18|TRBV7-2|many|TRBD1
TGTGCCAGCAGCTTAGCGAGAGGACAGGGCCCTCTCCCCTACGAGCAGTACTTC
CASSLARGQGPLPYEQYF